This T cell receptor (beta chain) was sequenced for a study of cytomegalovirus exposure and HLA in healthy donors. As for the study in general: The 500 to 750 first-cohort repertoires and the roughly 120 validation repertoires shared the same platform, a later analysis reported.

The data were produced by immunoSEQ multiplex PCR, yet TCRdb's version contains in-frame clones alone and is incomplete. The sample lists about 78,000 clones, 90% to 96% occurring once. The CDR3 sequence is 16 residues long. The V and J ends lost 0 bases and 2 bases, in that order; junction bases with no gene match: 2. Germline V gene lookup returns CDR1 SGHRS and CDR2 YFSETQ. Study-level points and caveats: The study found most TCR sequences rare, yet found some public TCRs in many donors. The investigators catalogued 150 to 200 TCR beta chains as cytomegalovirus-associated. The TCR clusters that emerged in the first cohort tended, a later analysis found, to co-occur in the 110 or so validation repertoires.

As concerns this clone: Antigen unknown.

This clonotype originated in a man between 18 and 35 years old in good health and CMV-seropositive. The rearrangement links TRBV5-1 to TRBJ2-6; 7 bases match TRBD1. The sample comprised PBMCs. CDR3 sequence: CASSLAGTAGANVLTF. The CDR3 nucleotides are TGCGCCAGCAGCTTGGCAGGGACAGCTGGGGCCAACGTCCTGACTTTC.